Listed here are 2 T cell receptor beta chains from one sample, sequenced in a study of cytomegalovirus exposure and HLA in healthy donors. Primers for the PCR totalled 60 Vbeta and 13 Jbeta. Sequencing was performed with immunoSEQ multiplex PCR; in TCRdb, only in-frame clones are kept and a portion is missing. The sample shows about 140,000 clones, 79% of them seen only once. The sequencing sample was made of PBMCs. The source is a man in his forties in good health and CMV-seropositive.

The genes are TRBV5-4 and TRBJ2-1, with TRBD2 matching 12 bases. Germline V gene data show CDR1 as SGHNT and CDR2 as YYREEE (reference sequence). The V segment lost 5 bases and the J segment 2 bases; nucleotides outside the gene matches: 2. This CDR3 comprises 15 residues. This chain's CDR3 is CASSRTSGTYNEQFF. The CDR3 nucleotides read TGTGCCAGCAGTCGGACTAGCGGGACCTACAATGAGCAGTTCTTC.

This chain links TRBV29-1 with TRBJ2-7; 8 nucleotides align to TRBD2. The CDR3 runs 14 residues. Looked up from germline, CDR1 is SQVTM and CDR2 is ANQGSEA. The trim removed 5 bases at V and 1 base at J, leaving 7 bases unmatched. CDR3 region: CSVPTSGGSYEQYF. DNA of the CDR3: TGCAGCGTTCCCACTAGCGGAGGGTCCTACGAGCAGTACTTC.